This T cell receptor beta chain was found in a study of regulatory T cells in long-lasting Graves disease. Regarding time point: newly diagnosed GD, antithyroid drugs for less than 3 months. Isolated PBMC RNA provided the starting material for the TCR library. HTBI primers from iRepertoire and Arm-PCR of CDR3 regions yielded the TCR beta libraries. MiXCR was run by TCRdb on the multiplex PCR reads, yielding one entry per CDR3 protein. The sample yields some 490,000 distinct CDR3 sequences, approximately 12% seen once. Germline V CDR1 and CDR2: LNHDA, SQIVND (reference sequence). CDR3 length equals 14 residues. V trimming: 5 bases; J trimming: 4 bases; junction bases outside the gene matches: 7. These data also formed part of another study, on T cells in Graves' hyperthyroidism and ophthalmopathy.

The chain uses TRBV19 and TRBJ1-2, with TRBD1 matching 7 bases. This clonotype originated in a woman aged 25 to 39 with Graves disease. The sample here was peripheral blood mononuclear cells (PBMCs), taken at new diagnosis, from a patient treated with antithyroid drugs. DNA for the CDR3: TGTGCCAGTAGTCAGATAGGGGGCCTCTATGGCTACACCTTC. Translating gives CASSQIGGLYGYTF.